This T cell receptor (beta chain) originates from a study of Graves' ophthalmopathy and Graves' hyperthyroidism. For the study at large: Ahead of any treatment, peripheral blood was obtained at the initial diagnosis. Regarding the study as a whole: Sensitivity of around 88% and specificity of around 80% were achieved when a 13-signature model separated ophthalmopathy from stable hyperthyroidism.

As to this clonotype: Its target is unknown.

Germline V gene lookup returns CDR1 LNHDA and CDR2 SQIVND (reference sequence). The junction had 9 bases not matched to a gene; V was cut back by 5 bases and J by 2 bases. The CDR3 extends over 17 amino acids. Amplified material comprised TCR beta CDR3 regions derived from RNA transcripts. First-round RT-PCR used HTBI primers; second-round multiplex PCR followed. TCRdb called the multiplex PCR reads again in MiXCR, with one record for every CDR3 protein. Found here are 600,000 to 950,000 distinct CDR3 sequences, around 40% of them singletons; the top ten hold 44%. Ophthalmopathy donors showed moderate-to-severe activity, CAS ≥3, NOSPECS ≥4 and a duration under 3 months. Among the exclusions were patients with other autoimmune diseases, uncontrolled infections, pregnancy or lactation.

This clonotype was sampled from an adult man with Graves' ophthalmopathy. The material sequenced was peripheral blood. V is TRBV19 and J is TRBJ2-6; 7 bases are shared with TRBD1. The CDR3 is CASSRLTGEPGANVLTF. DNA for the CDR3: TGTGCCAGTAGTCGACTTACAGGGGAACCTGGGGCCAACGTCCTGACTTTC.